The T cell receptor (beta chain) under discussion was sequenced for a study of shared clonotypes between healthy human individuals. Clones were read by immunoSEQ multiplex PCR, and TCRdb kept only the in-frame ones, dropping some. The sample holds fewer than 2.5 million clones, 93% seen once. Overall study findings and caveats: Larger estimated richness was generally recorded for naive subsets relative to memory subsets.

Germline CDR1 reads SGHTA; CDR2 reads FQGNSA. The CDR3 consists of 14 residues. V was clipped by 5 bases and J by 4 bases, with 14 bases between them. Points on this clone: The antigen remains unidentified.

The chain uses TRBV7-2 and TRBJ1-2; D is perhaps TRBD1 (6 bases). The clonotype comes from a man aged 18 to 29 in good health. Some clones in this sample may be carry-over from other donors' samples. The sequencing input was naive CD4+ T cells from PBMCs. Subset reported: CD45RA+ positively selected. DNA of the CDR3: TGTGCCAGCAGCGCCGGGACACTTCCCTATGGCTACACCTTC. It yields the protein CASSAGTLPYGYTF.